The present T cell receptor (beta chain) was sequenced within a study of cytomegalovirus exposure and HLA in healthy donors. Study-wide results and limits: Several of the most significant clusters were apparently associated with common viral pathogens in a later analysis.

Trimming took off 2 bases at V and 7 bases at J, with 14 bases between the two ends. Germline CDR1 reads GTSNPN; CDR2 reads SVGIG (reference sequence). The CDR3 is 14 amino acids. This PCR relied on a set of 60 Vbeta primers and 13 Jbeta primers. The repertoire was sequenced with immunoSEQ multiplex PCR; TCRdb's copy has only in-frame clones and lacks some. The sample holds 130,000 to 150,000 clones, around 78% seen once. About this clone: The antigen is not known.

The chain joins TRBV30 to TRBJ2-2, with D possibly being TRBD2 (5 bases). This TCR came from a man between 40 and 49 years old in good health and CMV-seropositive. Sample: PBMCs. CDR3 sequence: CAWSYTGLGGELFF. The CDR3 DNA reads as TGTGCCTGGAGTTACACCGGACTGGGCGGGGAGCTGTTTTTT.